This is a list of T cell receptor beta chains from one sample in a study of a mutant IDH1 vaccine in newly diagnosed glioma. Their target antigens are unknown. Clones were sequenced by immunoSEQ multiplex PCR, and TCRdb holds only the in-frame ones, with some missing. The sample comprises around 65,000 clones, roughly 80% of which are singletons, and approximately 6% rests with the top ten. Sequenced here: PBMCs, sampled from a glioma patient whose treatment included an IDH1 peptide vaccine. The receptors were sampled from a man aged 50 or older with glioma. Each CDR3 is given with its conserved first and last residue. The D gene is left open where the match is weak. Size is omitted from some rows. Given values are once, few, many or a class for expanded clones.

TRBV7-2,-,TRBJ2-7,-,TGTGCCAGCAGCTTAGCGCGAACTAGTCTTTTCAGCGAGCAGTACTTC,CASSLARTSLFSEQYF
TRBV5-6,-,TRBJ2-1,TRBD1,TGTGCCAGCAGCTTTATTGGACAGGGACACAATGAGCAGTTCTTC,CASSFIGQGHNEQFF
TRBV5-4,-,TRBJ2-2,TRBD2,TGTGCCAGCAGCTTAGAGGGGCGGGGGACCGGGGAGCTGTTTTTT,CASSLEGRGTGELFF
TRBV23-1,-,TRBJ2-7,-,TGCGCCAGCAGTCACAGCGTTGCTGGGGGCTACGAGCAGTACTTC,CASSHSVAGGYEQYF
TRBV28,-,TRBJ1-5,-,TGTGCCAGCAGGGCCCATAGCAATCAGCCCCAGCATTTT,CASRAHSNQPQHF
TRBV7-7,-,TRBJ2-1,-,TGTGCTAGCAGCCCCCAGGGGTTCAATGAGCAGTTCTTC,CASSPQGFNEQFF
TRBV9,-,TRBJ1-1,TRBD1,TGTGCCAGCAGCGACCCGGGGGGACAGGGCACTGAAGCTTTCTTT,CASSDPGGQGTEAFF
TRBV4-1,-,TRBJ2-7,TRBD2,TGCGCCAGCTTCGGACTAGCGGGGGGAAAAACCTACGAGCAGTACTTC,CASFGLAGGKTYEQYF
TRBV30,-,TRBJ1-6,-,TGTGCCTTGACCGGGGCCCTTGGCAATTCACCCCTCCACTTT,CALTGALGNSPLHF
TRBV11-2,once,TRBJ1-2,-,TGTGCCAGCAGCCCCCTCAGTTATGGCTACACCTTC,CASSPLSYGYTF
TRBV7-9,-,TRBJ2-1,-,TGTGCCAGCCGATCGACTACCTCTGCCTACAATGAGCAGTTCTTC,CASRSTTSAYNEQFF
TRBV2,-,TRBJ2-7,-,TGTGCCAGCAGTGCCCCCGGGGAGCGGAGCGGTTCCTACGAGCAGTACTTC,CASSAPGERSGSYEQYF
TRBV7-9,few,TRBJ1-4,TRBD1,TGTGCCAGCAGCTTAGGCAGGGGGAATGAAAAACTGTTTTTT,CASSLGRGNEKLFF
TRBV7-9,-,TRBJ2-6,TRBD1,TGTGCCAGCAGCAAGACAGGGGGCGTCCACTCTGGGGCCAACGTCCTGACTTTC,CASSKTGGVHSGANVLTF
TRBV27,-,TRBJ1-1,-,TGTGCCAGCAGTTTGGGACAGAACACTGAAGCTTTCTTT,CASSLGQNTEAFF
TRBV6-1,-,TRBJ2-5,-,TGTGCCAGCAGGGAATTAGAGACCCAGTACTTC,CASRELETQYF
TRBV2,few,TRBJ2-3,TRBD2,TGTGCCAGCAGTTCCGGGACTACCTACACAGATACGCAGTATTTT,CASSSGTTYTDTQYF
TRBV28,-,TRBJ2-3,TRBD2,TGTGCCAGCAGCGGATTAGCGGGGCCTATAGGTACGCAGTATTTT,CASSGLAGPIGTQYF
TRBV11-1,-,TRBJ1-1,-,TGTGCCAGCAGCTCCCTAGGGACTGAAGCTTTCTTT,CASSSLGTEAFF
TRBV19,-,TRBJ2-3,-,TGTGCCAGTAAGCAGGGGGGTACGCAGTATTTT,CASKQGGTQYF
TRBV27,-,TRBJ2-5,-,TGTGCCAGCACCCCAACGGGGCTACAAGAGACCCAGTACTTC,CASTPTGLQETQYF
TRBV27,-,TRBJ2-7,-,TGTGCCAGCATCCGTCAGGGGATCATTGAGCAGTACTTC,CASIRQGIIEQYF
TRBV5-1,-,TRBJ2-3,TRBD2,TGCGCCAGCAGCTTGTTGGGACTAGCGGGAGGGGTCACAGATACGCAGTATTTT,CASSLLGLAGGVTDTQYF
TRBV7-2,-,TRBJ2-5,-,TGTGCCAGCAGCAAAGGGGGGGCCAATTCGGAGACCCAGTACTTC,CASSKGGANSETQYF